This TCR beta chain was identified in a study of blood T cells in healthy people across ages. Study background: In model experiments, template switching was able to capture about one barcoded beta molecule for every two T cells that were present. Notes on the study in general: Getting older went along with TCR beta diversity per million T cells dropping roughly linearly.

As to this clonotype: Its antigen is unidentified.

A second roughly 6 to 12 cycle PCR used barcoded and J-beta primers. TCRdb used MiXCR to reprocess the 5' RACE reads, holding one entry per CDR3 protein. The sample has around 900,000 distinct CDR3 sequences, roughly 50% seen once. The CDR3 length is 17 residues. The junction had 19 bases not matched to a gene; V was cut back by 0 bases and J by 11 bases. Germline lookup yields CDR1 DFQATT and CDR2 SNEGSKA (reference sequence). This TCR derives from a woman between 55 and 75 years old in good health. The sequenced material came from blood. The chain employs TRBV20-1 and TRBJ2-5; TRBD2 matches 9 bases. This CDR3 is CSARDPTRGGRGKEQYF. The CDR3 DNA follows: TGCAGTGCTAGAGATCCAACGCGGGGGGGCCGGGGAAAAGAGCAGTACTTC.